This paragraph reports one T cell receptor (beta chain). Its antigen is unidentified. Time point meaning: persistent/refractory GD, antithyroid drugs over 5 years with positive TRAb. Following extraction of RNA from PBMCs, that RNA was used to make the TCR library. Patients were enrolled at an endocrinology department in Xi'an, China. These data belong to a study of regulatory T cells in long-lasting Graves disease. Study results and limitations: Persistent disease preferred TRBV28, TRBJ1-2 and TRBJ2-5.

HTBI primers from iRepertoire and Arm-PCR of CDR3 regions yielded the TCR beta libraries. Using its own MiXCR run on the multiplex PCR reads, TCRdb lists one record per CDR3 protein. The sample contains a few hundred thousand distinct CDR3 sequences, 20% to 25% of which appear only once. The CDR3 is 15 amino acids. The ends lost 5 bases at V and 7 bases at J; junction bases unmatched: 12. In germline, CDR1 is MDHEN, CDR2 SYDVKM. The sequence was collected from a woman in her forties with Graves disease. The chain uses TRBV28 and TRBJ1-1; 8 positions match TRBD1. The source was peripheral blood mononuclear cells (PBMCs), collected when the disease was refractory, from a patient treated with antithyroid drugs. The CDR3 is CASSLDRVGIFEAFF. The CDR3 DNA follows: TGTGCCAGCAGTCTGGACAGGGTCGGGATATTTGAAGCTTTCTTT.